The entry that follows covers one TCR beta chain sequence. Which antigen it targets is not known. The input lacks base qualities; no much larger clone sits a single base away. This specimen belongs to a study of control samples from healthy donors and cancer patients (dated by TCRdb to the early 2020s). The protocol used for the library was the immunoSEQ multiplex PCR assay. Held by TCRdb, this immuneACCESS table contains in-frame sequences only and omits some clones. Under half of the omission traces to an unresolved V gene where checked; the cause of the rest is unknown. Counted in this sample were roughly 95,000 clones; 88% of them appeared once. The ten largest account for around an eighth of the sample. CDR1 MGHDK and CDR2 SYGVNS were looked up in the germline V gene. Germline trimming amounts to 2 bases on V and 6 bases on J, with 10 as the count of junction bases outside the gene matches. The CDR3, from cysteine to phenylalanine, totals 15 residues. Of all the DNA, just the CDR3 is kept, 45 bases in frame from base 1.

The chain is encoded by TRBV25-1 joined to TRBJ2-7; 7 nucleotides in the junction match TRBD1. The source of this sequence is a man younger than 40 in good health. Sequenced input: blood. The DNA sequence is TGTGCCAGCAGTGAAAATGACAGGGTAAGGTTCGAGCAGTACTTC. This yields the protein CASSENDRVRFEQYF.